These 5 T cell receptor beta chains were all obtained from the same sample, sequenced in a study of response to subunit inactivated influenza vaccine (dated by TCRdb to the late 2010s). Receptor libraries were prepared by RT-PCR. Sequencing was carried out with an Illumina HiSeq 2500. TCRdb passed the public sequencing reads through fastp at Q25 and MiXCR, retaining productive beta sequences. Under each unique CDR3 protein, matching rows form one entry showing the most common genes and DNA. This sample gives a few hundred thousand distinct CDR3 sequences in total; about a fifth of them show up just once. The ten largest clones take up approximately 10% of the sample. Sequencing used PBMCs from blood, obtained 21 months after vaccination. The receptors were sampled from a man between 50 and 75 years old who received an inactivated influenza vaccine. Donor details come from another sample of the same person, matched by shared clones.

This clonotype has a handful of counts. The gene calls are TRBV10-3 and TRBJ1-2; no clear D. Between the trimmed V and J ends, which lost 3 bases and 4 bases, there was a span of 9 bases. The CDR3 length is 13 residues. CDR1 ENHRY and CDR2 SYGVKD come from the germline V gene. The CDR3 coding sequence is TGTGCCATCAGTGACGAGCAGAGCTATGGCTACACCTTC. It encodes CAISDEQSYGYTF.

This clonotype came up a few times. The V call is TRBV5-1, the J call TRBJ1-1, with TRBD1 as a possible D gene (6 bases). The CDR3 spans 15 residues. Per the germline V gene, CDR1 is SGHRS and CDR2 is YFSETQ. Trimming took 0 bases from V and 1 from J, leaving 10 bases between them. CDR3 loop: CASSLDRGTNTEAFF. CDR3 coding DNA: TGCGCCAGCAGCTTGGATAGGGGGACGAACACTGAAGCTTTCTTT.

This clonotype has ten or more counts. The CDR3 bases are TGTGCCAGCAGAGGACAGGGCATGCATGGCTACACCTTC. Translated, it gives CASRGQGMHGYTF. The rearrangement uses TRBV6-2 or TRBV6-3 and TRBJ1-2; 8 bases map to TRBD1. The CDR3 sequence is 13 residues long. Germline V lookup: CDR1 MNHEY, CDR2 SVGEGT. V lost 6 bases to trimming and J lost 6 bases; unmatched junction nucleotides: 6.

The chain has TRBV24-1 and TRBJ1-2, with D unclear. CDR3 length equals 11 residues. The germline V and J ends were trimmed by 6 bases and 5 bases, with 6 bases remaining between them. Germline V gives CDR1 KGHDR, CDR2 SFDVKD. The chain's CDR3 is CATSSTYGYTF. The CDR3 bases are TGTGCCACCAGTTCTACGTATGGCTACACCTTC.

The chain is built from TRBV4-1 and TRBJ1-4; maybe TRBD1 (6 bases). The ends were cut back, 4 bases at V and 5 bases at J, with 14 bases in the middle. This CDR3 has 15 amino acids. Germline assignment: CDR1 MGHRA and CDR2 YSYEKL. The CDR3 loop is CASSLQTGRNEKLFF. The DNA for the CDR3 is TGCGCCAGCAGCCTTCAGACAGGAAGAAATGAAAAACTGTTTTTT.